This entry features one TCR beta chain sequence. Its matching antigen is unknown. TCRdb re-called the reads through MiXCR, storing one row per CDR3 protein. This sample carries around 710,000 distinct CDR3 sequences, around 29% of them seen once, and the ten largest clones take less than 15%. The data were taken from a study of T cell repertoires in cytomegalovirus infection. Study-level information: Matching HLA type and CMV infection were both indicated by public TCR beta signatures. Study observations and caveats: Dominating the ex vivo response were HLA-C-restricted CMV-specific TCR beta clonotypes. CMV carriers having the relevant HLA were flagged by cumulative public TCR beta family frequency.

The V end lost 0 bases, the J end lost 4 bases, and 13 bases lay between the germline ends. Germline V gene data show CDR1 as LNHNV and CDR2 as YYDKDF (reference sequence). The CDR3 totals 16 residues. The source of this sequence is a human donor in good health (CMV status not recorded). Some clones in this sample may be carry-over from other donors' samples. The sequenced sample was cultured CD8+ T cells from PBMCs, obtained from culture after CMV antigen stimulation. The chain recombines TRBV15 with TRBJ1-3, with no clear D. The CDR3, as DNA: TGTGCCACCAGCAGAGATGAGTGGGTACTCGGAAACACCATATATTTT. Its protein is CATSRDEWVLGNTIYF.